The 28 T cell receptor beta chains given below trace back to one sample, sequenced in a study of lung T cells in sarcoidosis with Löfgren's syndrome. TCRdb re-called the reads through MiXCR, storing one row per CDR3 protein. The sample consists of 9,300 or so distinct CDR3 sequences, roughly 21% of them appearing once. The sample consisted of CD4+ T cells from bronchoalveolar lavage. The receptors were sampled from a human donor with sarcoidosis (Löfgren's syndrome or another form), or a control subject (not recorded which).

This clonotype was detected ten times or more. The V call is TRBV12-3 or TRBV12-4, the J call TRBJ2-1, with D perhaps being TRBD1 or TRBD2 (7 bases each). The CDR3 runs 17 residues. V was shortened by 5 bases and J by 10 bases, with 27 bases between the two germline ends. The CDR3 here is CASSPRRSSGTAGEQFF. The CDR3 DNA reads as TGTGCCAGCAGTCCCCGACGGTCCAGCGGGACAGCTGGGGAGCAGTTCTTC.

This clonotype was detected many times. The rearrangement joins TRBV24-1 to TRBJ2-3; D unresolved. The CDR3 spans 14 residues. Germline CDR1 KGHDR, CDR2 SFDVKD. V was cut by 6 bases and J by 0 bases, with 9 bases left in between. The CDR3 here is CATSLGASTDTQYF. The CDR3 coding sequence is TGTGCCACCAGTCTCGGCGCTAGCACAGATACGCAGTATTTT.

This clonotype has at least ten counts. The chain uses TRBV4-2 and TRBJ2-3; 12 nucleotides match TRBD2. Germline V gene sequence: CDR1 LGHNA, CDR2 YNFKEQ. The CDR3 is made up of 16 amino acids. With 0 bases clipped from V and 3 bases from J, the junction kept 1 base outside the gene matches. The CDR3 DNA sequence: TGTGCCAGCAGCCAAGACGGGACTAGCGGGACAGATACGCAGTATTTT. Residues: CASSQDGTSGTDTQYF.

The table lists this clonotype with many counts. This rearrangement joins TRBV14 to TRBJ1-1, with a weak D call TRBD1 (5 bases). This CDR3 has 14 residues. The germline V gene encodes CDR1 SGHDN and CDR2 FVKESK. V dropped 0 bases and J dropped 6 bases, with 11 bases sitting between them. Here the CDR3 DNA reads TGTGCCAGCAGCCAAGACCGGGGGGGGTCTGAAGCTTTCTTT. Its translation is CASSQDRGGSEAFF.

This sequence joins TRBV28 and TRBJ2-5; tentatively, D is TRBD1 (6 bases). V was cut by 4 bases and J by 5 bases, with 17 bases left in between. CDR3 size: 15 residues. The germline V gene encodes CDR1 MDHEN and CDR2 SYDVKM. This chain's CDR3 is CASSSRGIGAETQYF. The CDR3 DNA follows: TGTGCCAGCAGTTCCAGGGGAATTGGGGCGGAGACCCAGTACTTC. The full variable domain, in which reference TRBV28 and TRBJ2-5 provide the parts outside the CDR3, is DVKVTQSSRYLVKRTGEKVFLECVQDMDHENMFWYRQDPGLGLRLIYFSYDVKMKEKGDIPEGYSVSREKKERFSLILESASTNQTSMYLCASSSRGIGAETQYFGPGTRLLVL.

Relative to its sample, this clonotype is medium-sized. CDR3 bases: TGTGCCAGCAGTTTATGGCGGGGGAGGGAGGATGAGCAGTTCTTC. Translated, it gives CASSLWRGREDEQFF. The chain couples TRBV28 to TRBJ2-1, with 7 positions matching TRBD2. There are 15 residues in the CDR3. The ends lost 0 bases at V and 8 bases at J; junction bases unmatched: 7. CDR1 is MDHEN, CDR2 SYDVKM, per germline.

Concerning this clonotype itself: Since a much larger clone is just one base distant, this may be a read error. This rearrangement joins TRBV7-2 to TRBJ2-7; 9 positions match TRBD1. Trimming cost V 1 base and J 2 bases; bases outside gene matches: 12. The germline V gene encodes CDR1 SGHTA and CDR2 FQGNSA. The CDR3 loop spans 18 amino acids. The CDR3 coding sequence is TGTGCCAGCAGCTTAGGACAGGGACAGGGACTTAACCCCTACGAGCAGTACTTC. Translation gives CASSLGQGQGLNPYEQYF.

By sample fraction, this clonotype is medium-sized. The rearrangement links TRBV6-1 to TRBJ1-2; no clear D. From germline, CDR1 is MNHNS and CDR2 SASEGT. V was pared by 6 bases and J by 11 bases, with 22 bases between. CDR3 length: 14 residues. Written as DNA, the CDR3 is TGTGCCAGCAGACGGGAGACGAAATCGCCATTGTACACCTTC. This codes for CASRRETKSPLYTF.

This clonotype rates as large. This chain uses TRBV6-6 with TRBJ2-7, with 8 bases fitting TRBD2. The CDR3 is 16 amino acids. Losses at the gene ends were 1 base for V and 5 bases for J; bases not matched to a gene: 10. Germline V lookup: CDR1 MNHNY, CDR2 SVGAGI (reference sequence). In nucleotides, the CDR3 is TGTGCCAGCAGTTACTTGCGCGGGGGGACGACTGACGAGCAGTACTTC. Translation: CASSYLRGGTTDEQYF.

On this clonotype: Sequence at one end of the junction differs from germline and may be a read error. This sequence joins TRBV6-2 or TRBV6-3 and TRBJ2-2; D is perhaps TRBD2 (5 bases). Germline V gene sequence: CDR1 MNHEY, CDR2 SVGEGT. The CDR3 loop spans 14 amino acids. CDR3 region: CVSSYSRRAGKLFF. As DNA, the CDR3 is TGTGTCAGCAGTTACTCGAGGCGGGCCGGGAAGCTGTTTTTT.

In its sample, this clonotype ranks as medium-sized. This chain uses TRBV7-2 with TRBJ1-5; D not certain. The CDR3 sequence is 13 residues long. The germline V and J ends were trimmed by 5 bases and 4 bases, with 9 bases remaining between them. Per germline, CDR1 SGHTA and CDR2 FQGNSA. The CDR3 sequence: CASSVDGNQPQHF. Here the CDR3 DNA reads TGTGCCAGCAGCGTGGACGGGAATCAGCCCCAGCATTTT.

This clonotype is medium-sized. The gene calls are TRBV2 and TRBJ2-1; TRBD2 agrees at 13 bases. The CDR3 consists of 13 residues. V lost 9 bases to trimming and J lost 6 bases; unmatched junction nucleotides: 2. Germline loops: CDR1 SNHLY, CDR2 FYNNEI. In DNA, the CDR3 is TGTGCCAGTACTAGCGGGAGGGGCAATGAGCAGTTCTTC. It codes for CASTSGRGNEQFF.

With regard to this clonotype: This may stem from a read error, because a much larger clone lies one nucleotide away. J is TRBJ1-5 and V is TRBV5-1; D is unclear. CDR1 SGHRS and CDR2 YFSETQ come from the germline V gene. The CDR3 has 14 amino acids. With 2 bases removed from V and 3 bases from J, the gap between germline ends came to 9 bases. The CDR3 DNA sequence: TGCGCCAGCAGCTTCGGGGAGCTCAATCAGCCCCAGCATTTT. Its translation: CASSFGELNQPQHF. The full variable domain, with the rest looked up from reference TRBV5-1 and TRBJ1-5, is KAGVTQTPRYLIKTRGQQVTLSCSPISGHRSVSWYQQTPGQGLQFLFEYFSETQRNKGNFPGRFSGRQFSNSRSEMNVSTLELGDSALYLCASSFGELNQPQHFGDGTRLSIL.

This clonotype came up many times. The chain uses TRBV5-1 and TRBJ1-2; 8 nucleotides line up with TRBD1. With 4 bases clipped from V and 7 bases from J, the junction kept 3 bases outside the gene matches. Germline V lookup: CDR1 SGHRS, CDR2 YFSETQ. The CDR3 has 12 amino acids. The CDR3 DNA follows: TGCGCCAGCAGCCCGGACAGGGTTGGCTACACCTTC. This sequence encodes CASSPDRVGYTF.

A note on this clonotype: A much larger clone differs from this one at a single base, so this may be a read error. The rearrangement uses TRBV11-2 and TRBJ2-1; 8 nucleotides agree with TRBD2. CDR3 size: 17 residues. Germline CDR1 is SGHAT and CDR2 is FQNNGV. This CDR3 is CASSLVPTGGYGNGQFF. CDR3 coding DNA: TGTGCCAGCAGCTTAGTACCAACGGGAGGGTATGGCAATGGGCAGTTCTTC.

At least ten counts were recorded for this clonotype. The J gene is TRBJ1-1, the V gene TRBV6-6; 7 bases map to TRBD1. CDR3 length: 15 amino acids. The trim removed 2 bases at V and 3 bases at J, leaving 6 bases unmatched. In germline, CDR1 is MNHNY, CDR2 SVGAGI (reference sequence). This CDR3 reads CASSYTTGTDTEAFF. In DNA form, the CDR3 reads TGTGCCAGCAGTTACACGACAGGGACCGACACTGAAGCTTTCTTT.

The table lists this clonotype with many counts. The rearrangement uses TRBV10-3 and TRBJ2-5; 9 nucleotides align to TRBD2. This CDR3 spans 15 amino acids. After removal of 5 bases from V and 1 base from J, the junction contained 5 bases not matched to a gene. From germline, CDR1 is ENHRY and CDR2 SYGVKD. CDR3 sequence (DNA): TGTGCCATCAGTCCCGCGGGGGGGGGCCAAGAGACCCAGTACTTC. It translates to CAISPAGGGQETQYF.

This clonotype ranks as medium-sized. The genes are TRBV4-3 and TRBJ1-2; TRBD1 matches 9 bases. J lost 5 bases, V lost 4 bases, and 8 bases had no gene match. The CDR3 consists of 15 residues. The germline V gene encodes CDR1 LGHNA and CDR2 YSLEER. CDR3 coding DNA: TGCGCCAGCAGCCCAACTCAAGGACAGGGGTATGGCTACACCTTC. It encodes CASSPTQGQGYGYTF.

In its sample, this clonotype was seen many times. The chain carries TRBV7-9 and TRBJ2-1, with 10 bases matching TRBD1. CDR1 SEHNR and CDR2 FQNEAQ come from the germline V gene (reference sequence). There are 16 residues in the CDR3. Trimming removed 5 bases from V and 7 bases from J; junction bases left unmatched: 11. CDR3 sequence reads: CASSDTRTGGQNEQFF. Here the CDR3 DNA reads TGTGCCAGCAGCGACACTCGGACAGGGGGGCAGAATGAGCAGTTCTTC.

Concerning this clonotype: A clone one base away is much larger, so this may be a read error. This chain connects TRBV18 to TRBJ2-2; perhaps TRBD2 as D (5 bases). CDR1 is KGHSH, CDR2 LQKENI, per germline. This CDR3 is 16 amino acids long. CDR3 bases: TGTGCCAGCTCACCAAGTGGAAGAGGAGGCGCCGGGGAGCTGGTTTTT. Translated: CASSPSGRGGAGELVF.

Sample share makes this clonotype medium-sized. The CDR3 DNA is TGTGCCAGCAGTCCCGGGACAGGGTCTTTTGGCTACACCTTC. It encodes CASSPGTGSFGYTF. This chain joins TRBV28 and TRBJ1-2, with 9 bases that match TRBD1. Losses at the gene ends were 5 bases for V and 7 bases for J; bases not matched to a gene: 8. Germline CDR1 and CDR2: MDHEN and SYDVKM. The CDR3 has 14 amino acids.

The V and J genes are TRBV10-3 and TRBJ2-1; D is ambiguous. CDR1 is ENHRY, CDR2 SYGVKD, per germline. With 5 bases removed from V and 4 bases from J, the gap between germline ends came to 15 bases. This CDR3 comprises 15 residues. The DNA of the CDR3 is TGTGCCATCAGTTCGCCCCCAGACCTTTACAATGAGCAGTTCTTC. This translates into CAISSPPDLYNEQFF.

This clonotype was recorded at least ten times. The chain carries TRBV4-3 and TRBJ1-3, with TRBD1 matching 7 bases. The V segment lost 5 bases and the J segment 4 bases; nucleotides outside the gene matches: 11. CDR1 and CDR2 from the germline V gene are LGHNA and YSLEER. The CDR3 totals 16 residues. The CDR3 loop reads CASSSTTGVGGNTIYF. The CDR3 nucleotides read TGCGCCAGCAGCTCAACTACAGGGGTAGGGGGAAACACCATATATTTT.

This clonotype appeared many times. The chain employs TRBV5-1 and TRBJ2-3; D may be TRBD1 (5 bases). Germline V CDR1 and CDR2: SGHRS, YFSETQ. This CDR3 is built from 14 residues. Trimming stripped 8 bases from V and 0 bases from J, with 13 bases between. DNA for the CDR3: TGCGCCAGTTCATCAGGGATCAGCACAGATACGCAGTATTTT. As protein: CASSSGISTDTQYF.

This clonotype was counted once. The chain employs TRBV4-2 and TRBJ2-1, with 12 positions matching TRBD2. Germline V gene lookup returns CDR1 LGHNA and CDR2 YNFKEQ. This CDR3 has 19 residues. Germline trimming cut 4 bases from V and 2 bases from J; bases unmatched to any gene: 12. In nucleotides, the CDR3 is TGTGCCAGCAGCCCGGAACTAGCGGGGGGATTTATCCCCTACAATGAGCAGTTCTTC. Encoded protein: CASSPELAGGFIPYNEQFF.

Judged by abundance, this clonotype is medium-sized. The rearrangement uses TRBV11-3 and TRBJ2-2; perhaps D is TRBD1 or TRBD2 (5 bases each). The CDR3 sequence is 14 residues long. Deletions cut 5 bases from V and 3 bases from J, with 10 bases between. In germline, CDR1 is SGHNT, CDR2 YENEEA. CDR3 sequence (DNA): TGTGCCAGCAGCCCAGGGACCTACACCGGGGAGCTGTTTTTT. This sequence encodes CASSPGTYTGELFF.

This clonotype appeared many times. CDR3: CASYKAGGDEAFF. CDR3 sequence (DNA): TGTGCCAGCTACAAGGCCGGGGGGGACGAGGCTTTCTTT. This chain uses TRBV19 with TRBJ1-1, with TRBD1 as a possible D gene (5 bases). The CDR3 has 13 residues. V lost 9 bases to trimming and J lost 11 bases, with 22 bases between them. CDR1 is LNHDA and CDR2 is SQIVND in the germline V gene (reference sequence). The full variable domain, in which reference TRBV19 and TRBJ1-1 provide the parts outside the CDR3, is DGGITQSPKYLFRKEGQNVTLSCEQNLNHDAMYWYRQDPGQGLRLIYYSQIVNDFQKGDIAEGYSVSREKKESFPLTVTSAQKNPTAFYLCASYKAGGDEAFFGQGTRLTVV.

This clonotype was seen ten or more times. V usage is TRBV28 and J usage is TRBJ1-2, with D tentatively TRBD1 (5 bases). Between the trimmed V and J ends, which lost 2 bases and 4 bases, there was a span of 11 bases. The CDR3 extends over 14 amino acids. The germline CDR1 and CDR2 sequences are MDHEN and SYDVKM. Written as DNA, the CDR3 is TGTGCCAGCAGTTTAGGGGGTTCTGGCTATGGCTACACCTTC. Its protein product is CASSLGGSGYGYTF.